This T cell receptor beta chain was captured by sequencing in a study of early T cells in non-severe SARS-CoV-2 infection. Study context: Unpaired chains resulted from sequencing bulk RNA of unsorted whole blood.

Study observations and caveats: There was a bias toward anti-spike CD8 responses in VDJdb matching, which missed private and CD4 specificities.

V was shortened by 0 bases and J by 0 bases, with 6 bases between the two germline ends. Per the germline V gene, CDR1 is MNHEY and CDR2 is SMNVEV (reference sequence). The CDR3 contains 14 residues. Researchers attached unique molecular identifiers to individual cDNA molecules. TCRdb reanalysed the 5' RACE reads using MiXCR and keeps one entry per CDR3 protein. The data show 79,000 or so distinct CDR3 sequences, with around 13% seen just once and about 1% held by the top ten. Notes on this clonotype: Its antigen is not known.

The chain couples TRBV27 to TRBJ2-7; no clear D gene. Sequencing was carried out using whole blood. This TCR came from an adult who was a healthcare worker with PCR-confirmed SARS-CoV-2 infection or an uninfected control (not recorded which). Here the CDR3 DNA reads TGTGCCAGCAGTTTATCGGCCAACTCCTACGAGCAGTACTTC. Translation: CASSLSANSYEQYF.